Listed below are T cell receptor beta chains from one sample, sequenced in a study of regulatory T cells in long-lasting Graves disease. From the multiplex PCR reads, TCRdb called clonotypes with MiXCR, one entry per CDR3 protein. The sample consists of 300,000 to 500,000 distinct CDR3 sequences, roughly 20% of them appearing once. The specimen was peripheral blood mononuclear cells (PBMCs), collected when the disease was refractory, from a patient treated with antithyroid drugs. These receptor sequences come from a female donor with Graves disease. The CDR3 runs from the conserved cysteine through the conserved F or W. The D gene is left open where the match is weak. Clone size is not always given. Where it is, it says once, few, many or a class for expanded clones.

clone_size j_call d_call v_call cdr3_aa cdr3_nt
NA TRBJ1-6 NA TRBV30 CAWSVLPGDSPLHF TGTGCCTGGAGTGTACTGCCAGGGGATTCACCCCTCCACTTT
many TRBJ1-2 NA TRBV7-9 CASSDMGGFDGYTF TGTGCCAGCAGCGATATGGGAGGTTTTGATGGCTACACCTTC
many TRBJ2-7 TRBD1 TRBV6-2/TRBV6-3 CASSLRDRADEQYF TGTGCCAGCAGTCTGAGGGACAGGGCGGACGAGCAGTACTTC
many TRBJ1-1 NA TRBV5-1 CASSLGLSGNTEAFF TGCGCCAGCAGCTTGGGGCTTTCGGGGAACACTGAAGCTTTCTTT
NA TRBJ2-3 TRBD2 TRBV7-2 CASSLVLAGAEDTQYF TGTGCCAGCAGCTTAGTACTAGCGGGGGCGGAAGATACGCAGTATTTT
NA TRBJ1-1 NA TRBV9 CASSVGGGSEAFF TGTGCCAGCAGCGTAGGTGGGGGGTCTGAAGCTTTCTTT
few TRBJ1-4 NA TRBV5-5 CASSSTGRTNEKLFF TGTGCCAGCAGCAGCACAGGGAGAACTAATGAAAAACTGTTTTTT
many TRBJ2-7 TRBD2 TRBV12-3/TRBV12-4 CASSTPAGVAEQYF TGTGCCAGCAGTACCCCAGCGGGAGTAGCCGAGCAGTACTTC
many TRBJ1-1 TRBD1 TRBV20-1 CSARDRGQSFSTEAFF TGCAGTGCTAGAGATCGGGGACAGTCCTTCTCCACTGAAGCTTTCTTT
many TRBJ2-5 TRBD2 TRBV15 CATSSEGLAGLQETQYF TGTGCCACCAGCAGTGAAGGACTAGCGGGACTTCAGGAGACCCAGTACTTC
NA TRBJ1-2 TRBD1 TRBV19 CASSLQGQGASGYTF TGTGCCAGTAGTCTCCAGGGACAGGGGGCGAGTGGCTACACCTTC
many TRBJ2-5 NA TRBV7-9 CASSSTIRQDPQETQYF TGTGCCAGCAGCTCCACCATCAGGCAGGACCCCCAAGAGACCCAGTACTTC
few TRBJ1-4 TRBD1 TRBV20-1 CSAVGTGDEKLFF TGCAGTGCCGTCGGGACAGGGGACGAAAAACTGTTTTTT
few TRBJ1-1 NA TRBV30 CAWSLSRGQINTEAFF TGTGCCTGGAGTTTATCTAGAGGACAGATAAACACTGAAGCTTTCTTT
NA TRBJ1-2 NA TRBV20-1 CSATESRAVYGYTF TGCAGTGCTACGGAATCCAGGGCAGTATATGGCTACACCTTC
few TRBJ1-1 NA TRBV20-1 CSAREDTEAFF TGCAGTGCTAGAGAGGACACTGAAGCTTTCTTT